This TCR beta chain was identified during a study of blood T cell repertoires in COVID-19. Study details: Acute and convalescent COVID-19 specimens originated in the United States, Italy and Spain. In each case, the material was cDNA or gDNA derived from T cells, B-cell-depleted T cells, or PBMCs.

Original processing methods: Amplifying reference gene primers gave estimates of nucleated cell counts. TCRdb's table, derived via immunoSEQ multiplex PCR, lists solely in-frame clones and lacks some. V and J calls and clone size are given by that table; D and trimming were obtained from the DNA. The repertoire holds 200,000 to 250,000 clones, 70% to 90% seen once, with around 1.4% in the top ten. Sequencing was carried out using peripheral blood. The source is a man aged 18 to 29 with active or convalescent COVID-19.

The CDR3 coding sequence is TGCAGTGCTAGTTCTTCCGGGACTAGACGCGAGCAGTACTTC. It is translated as CSASSSGTRREQYF. The rearrangement links TRBV20-1 to TRBJ2-7; 8 bases fit TRBD2. CDR1 DFQATT and CDR2 SNEGSKA come from the germline V gene (reference sequence). The CDR3 covers 14 residues. V was clipped by 3 bases and J by 6 bases; unmatched bases: 10.